The rows below give T cell receptor beta chains drawn from one sample of a study of chemoradiotherapy in HPV16-positive cancers. Some clones are missing from TCRdb's copy, which holds only in-frame ones; the method was immunoSEQ multiplex PCR. The sample shows about 1,800 clones, roughly 80% of them seen only once. The specimen was tumor tissue, collected from a patient who underwent chemoradiotherapy. The source is a human donor with HPV-associated anogenital cancer. Both conserved end residues are part of each CDR3. D genes are given only for firm matches. Only some rows state a clone size, as once, few, many or a class for expanded clones.

NA | NA | TRBJ2-7 | 15 | TRBV10-3 | TGTGCCATCAGTGCCCCCGGGACTCAAGCCTACGAGCAGTACTTC | CAISAPGTQAYEQYF
NA | NA | TRBJ1-1 | 14 | TRBV6-5 | TGTGCCAGCAGGATAAGCGTGGGTGGCACTGAAGCTTTCTTT | CASRISVGGTEAFF
NA | NA | TRBJ1-4 | 12 | TRBV30 | TGTGCCTGGGGGACCGCGGAGGAAAAACTGTTTTTT | CAWGTAEEKLFF
once | TRBD1 | TRBJ1-2 | 16 | TRBV15 | TGTGCCACCAGCAGAGAATCCGGACAGGAAGCCGATGGCTACACCTTC | CATSRESGQEADGYTF
NA | NA | TRBJ2-5 | 13 | TRBV19 | TGTGCCAGTAGTCGGAATCCCAAGGAGACCCAGTACTTC | CASSRNPKETQYF
NA | NA | TRBJ1-2 | 15 | TRBV5-4 | TGTGCCAGCAGCCTAACCACTACATGGGTCGGTGGCTACACCTTC | CASSLTTTWVGGYTF
NA | NA | TRBJ2-6 | 19 | TRBV19 | TGTGCCAGTAGTATGTCTGGGACCCGCTCGTTAGCTGGGGCCAACGTCCTGACTTTC | CASSMSGTRSLAGANVLTF
NA | NA | TRBJ1-1 | 13 | TRBV10-3 | TGTGCCATCAGATTTGCCGCGAACACTGAAGCTTTCTTT | CAIRFAANTEAFF
few | NA | TRBJ2-5 | 15 | TRBV18 | TGTGCCAGCTCACCTCCAGCGGGGGACAGGGAGACCCAGTACTTC | CASSPPAGDRETQYF
once | TRBD2 | TRBJ2-7 | 15 | TRBV6-6 | TGTGCCAGCAAAATGGGGCTAGCGGGAGGGGACGAGCAGTACTTC | CASKMGLAGGDEQYF
NA | NA | TRBJ2-1 | 13 | TRBV6-6 | TGTGCCAGCGTATACGCGGACTACAATGAGCAGTTCTTC | CASVYADYNEQFF
NA | NA | TRBJ2-1 | 15 | TRBV6-5 | TGTGCCAGCAGTTACTCCTCTGTGACCCCTAGAGAGCAGTTCTTC | CASSYSSVTPREQFF
NA | TRBD1 | TRBJ1-1 | 15 | TRBV25-1 | TGTGCCAGCATAGATAGGACAGGGCAGAACACTGAAGCTTTCTTT | CASIDRTGQNTEAFF
few | NA | TRBJ2-1 | 12 | TRBV19 | TGTGCCTCTGCACCAGACTACAATGAGCAGTTCTTC | CASAPDYNEQFF
NA | TRBD2 | TRBJ2-3 | 15 | TRBV6-1 | TGTGCCAGCAGTCTCACAGGCGGGAGCTACGATACGCAGTATTTT | CASSLTGGSYDTQYF
NA | TRBD2 | TRBJ2-2 | 16 | TRBV6-5 | TGTGCCAGCAGTTACCGCGCGGGAGTGGCGGGCGGGGAGCTGTTTTTT | CASSYRAGVAGGELFF
NA | NA | TRBJ2-1 | 17 | TRBV6-1 | TGTGCCAGCAGTGAACCCGGCAGAGCTAAAAGGACTTTTTGGAAGTTCTTC | CASSEPGRAKRTFWKFF
few | NA | TRBJ2-7 | 14 | TRBV4-3 | TGCGCCAGCAGCCCCGCCCTAGAAGGAGCCGAGCAGTACTTC | CASSPALEGAEQYF
NA | NA | TRBJ2-1 | 14 | TRBV5-1 | TGCGCCAGCAGAGGTAGTGGCAACTACAATGAGCAGTTCTTC | CASRGSGNYNEQFF
few | NA | TRBJ2-1 | 13 | TRBV4-2 | TGTGCCAGCAGCCAAGATCCTCTGGGGGAGCAGTTCTTC | CASSQDPLGEQFF
NA | TRBD1 | TRBJ1-4 | 16 | TRBV4-3 | TGCGCCAGCAGCCAAGAATCCGGGACAGGGTATGAAAAACTGTTTTTT | CASSQESGTGYEKLFF
NA | NA | TRBJ2-1 | 15 | TRBV5-1 | TGCGCCAGCAGCTCTCAGGGGGGCTCCTACAATGAGCAGTTCTTC | CASSSQGGSYNEQFF
NA | NA | TRBJ2-1 | 15 | TRBV4-1 | TGCGCCAGCAGCCAAGATAGGACCGCCCCCTGGGAGCAGTTCTTC | CASSQDRTAPWEQFF
NA | TRBD2 | TRBJ2-1 | 15 | TRBV6-1 | TGTGCCAGCAGTCAACTAGCGGGAGGATTTTTGGAGCAGTTCTTC | CASSQLAGGFLEQFF
NA | TRBD2 | TRBJ2-5 | 19 | TRBV2 | TGTGCCAGCAGTCCCCCACCGGGACTAGCGACAAATTACCAAGAGACCCAGTACTTC | CASSPPPGLATNYQETQYF
NA | NA | TRBJ1-3 | 15 | TRBV30 | TGTGCCTGGAGTGCCCGGGGGGCAAGGGGAAACACCATATATTTT | CAWSARGARGNTIYF
few | TRBD1 | TRBJ1-4 | 18 | TRBV18 | TGTGCCAGCTCACCCACAGGGGCCGCCTTTGCAACTAATGAAAAACTGTTTTTT | CASSPTGAAFATNEKLFF
NA | NA | TRBJ2-1 | 13 | TRBV30 | TGTGCCTGGACGGAGGGAAATAGCAATGAGCAGTTCTTC | CAWTEGNSNEQFF
once | NA | TRBJ2-7 | 12 | TRBV7-9 | TGTGCCAGCAGCTTAGGGACCTACGAGCAGTACTTC | CASSLGTYEQYF
NA | TRBD2 | TRBJ2-7 | 16 | TRBV30 | TGTGCCTGGAGGGACCGGAATAGCGGGAGCGGGTACGAGCAGTACTTC | CAWRDRNSGSGYEQYF
NA | NA | TRBJ2-4 | 18 | TRBV7-9 | TGTGCCAGCAGCTGGACCGGGACCCCCGCGGAGGGGAAAAACATTCAGTACTTC | CASSWTGTPAEGKNIQYF
NA | NA | TRBJ2-1 | 13 | TRBV19 | TGTGCCAGTAGCGAAGGTTCGTACAATGAGCAGTTCTTC | CASSEGSYNEQFF